Sequencing of this T cell receptor beta chain was carried out in a study of cytomegalovirus exposure and HLA in healthy donors. Study findings and constraints: Cytomegalovirus association was listed for 164 TCR beta chains. Later analysis demonstrated an association between a missense DCLRE1C variant and TCR beta V- and J-gene trimming.

Turning to this clone: Its antigen is unknown.

The CDR3 sequence is 13 residues long. With 10 bases clipped from V and 3 bases from J, the junction kept 4 bases outside the gene matches. CDR1 is ENHRY and CDR2 is SYGVKD in the germline V gene. PCR primers comprised 60 Vbeta and 13 Jbeta primers. The repertoire was sequenced with immunoSEQ multiplex PCR; TCRdb's copy has only in-frame clones and lacks some. The sample has around 67,000 clones; roughly two thirds are singletons. The rearrangement uses TRBV10-3 and TRBJ2-7; TRBD2 aligns across 12 bases. This receptor was identified in a woman in her fifties or sixties in good health and CMV-seronegative. Material: PBMCs. This CDR3 reads CATLLAGGYEQYF. The DNA of the CDR3 is TGTGCCACCCTACTAGCGGGGGGCTACGAGCAGTACTTC.